The rows below give T cell receptor beta chains drawn from one sample of a study of blood T cell repertoires in COVID-19. The assay was immunoSEQ multiplex PCR, and TCRdb's table has in-frame clones only and misses some. The repertoire has 330,000 or so clones, roughly 90% of them found once; the top ten carry roughly a tenth. Sequencing used peripheral blood. Every receptor here comes from a man between 25 and 39 years old with COVID-19, enrolled during active disease. CDR3s include the opening cysteine and the closing phenylalanine or tryptophan. The order of the fields is V gene, D gene, J gene, CDR3 protein. A D gene is named only where the DNA matches it firmly.

V gene: TRBV5-4
D gene: TRBD2
J gene: TRBJ2-1
CDR3 protein: CASSPGGSGRAGTNEQFF

V gene: TRBV5-1
D gene: TRBD1
J gene: TRBJ2-7
CDR3 protein: CASSPTDRVEQYF

V gene: TRBV13
D gene: -
J gene: TRBJ1-1
CDR3 protein: CASSHYGQPNTEAFF

V gene: TRBV4-2
D gene: -
J gene: TRBJ2-5
CDR3 protein: CASSQGGQLFQETQYF

V gene: TRBV18
D gene: TRBD1
J gene: TRBJ2-3
CDR3 protein: CASSGQEYTDTQYF

V gene: TRBV5-1
D gene: -
J gene: TRBJ2-7
CDR3 protein: CASSPPDSYEQYF

V gene: TRBV28
D gene: -
J gene: TRBJ2-7
CDR3 protein: CASSSRGLLSYEQYF

V gene: TRBV4-3
D gene: -
J gene: TRBJ1-5
CDR3 protein: CASSQERHNQPQHF

V gene: TRBV18
D gene: -
J gene: TRBJ2-2
CDR3 protein: CASSPGASNTGELFF

V gene: TRBV6-1
D gene: -
J gene: TRBJ1-1
CDR3 protein: CASSEARTASPEAFF

V gene: TRBV28
D gene: -
J gene: TRBJ2-7
CDR3 protein: CASSLKQVGQYF

V gene: TRBV7-2
D gene: TRBD1
J gene: TRBJ2-3
CDR3 protein: CASSTYGQGPDTQYF

V gene: TRBV7-9
D gene: -
J gene: TRBJ2-1
CDR3 protein: CASSLSGVGDEQFF

V gene: TRBV28
D gene: -
J gene: TRBJ1-1
CDR3 protein: CASSLGGGVNTEAFF

V gene: TRBV7-2
D gene: -
J gene: TRBJ2-7
CDR3 protein: CASSLQDTTYEQYF

V gene: TRBV19
D gene: TRBD2
J gene: TRBJ2-1
CDR3 protein: CASSIGGLGSGNHNEQFF

V gene: TRBV29-1
D gene: -
J gene: TRBJ2-7
CDR3 protein: CSVSLGGHEQYF

V gene: TRBV2
D gene: TRBD1
J gene: TRBJ2-7
CDR3 protein: CASSAWDRGYEQYF

V gene: TRBV30
D gene: -
J gene: TRBJ2-1
CDR3 protein: CAWARGYNEQFF

V gene: TRBV4-3
D gene: TRBD2
J gene: TRBJ2-1
CDR3 protein: CASSQHSRPSGYGYNEQFF

V gene: TRBV29-1
D gene: TRBD1
J gene: TRBJ2-1
CDR3 protein: CSGWTGDYNEQFF

V gene: TRBV27
D gene: TRBD1
J gene: TRBJ2-1
CDR3 protein: CASKTGGGEQFF

V gene: TRBV12-3/TRBV12-4
D gene: -
J gene: TRBJ1-2
CDR3 protein: CASSLGQNYGYTF

V gene: TRBV6-5
D gene: TRBD1
J gene: TRBJ2-7
CDR3 protein: CASSSPRQGLREQYF

V gene: TRBV5-6
D gene: -
J gene: TRBJ1-2
CDR3 protein: CASSLMAVYGYTF

V gene: TRBV5-1
D gene: -
J gene: TRBJ1-2
CDR3 protein: CASSQPGVSHIYGYTF

V gene: TRBV6-5
D gene: TRBD2
J gene: TRBJ2-7
CDR3 protein: CASSSRTSGDEQYF

V gene: TRBV12-3/TRBV12-4
D gene: -
J gene: TRBJ2-1
CDR3 protein: CASSFPGYNEQFF

V gene: TRBV4-3
D gene: -
J gene: TRBJ2-1
CDR3 protein: CASSRDRNRGNEQFF

V gene: TRBV18
D gene: -
J gene: TRBJ2-7
CDR3 protein: CASSPGGAGHEQYF

V gene: TRBV5-6
D gene: -
J gene: TRBJ1-5
CDR3 protein: CASSFWGGNQPQHF

V gene: TRBV28
D gene: TRBD1
J gene: TRBJ2-7
CDR3 protein: CASIEKGAAYEQYF

V gene: TRBV7-2
D gene: -
J gene: TRBJ1-1
CDR3 protein: CASSLPWGRNTEAFF

V gene: TRBV9
D gene: TRBD2
J gene: TRBJ2-7
CDR3 protein: CASSVGTGGEQYF

V gene: TRBV24-1
D gene: TRBD2
J gene: TRBJ2-5
CDR3 protein: CATSDSDGGVETQYF

V gene: TRBV19
D gene: TRBD1
J gene: TRBJ2-2
CDR3 protein: CASSIQGVAGELFF

V gene: TRBV9
D gene: -
J gene: TRBJ1-2
CDR3 protein: CASSPGQSYYGYTF

V gene: TRBV9
D gene: TRBD1
J gene: TRBJ1-2
CDR3 protein: CASSDSTGGRGYTF

V gene: TRBV28
D gene: TRBD1
J gene: TRBJ1-4
CDR3 protein: CASSLGTVAEKLFF

V gene: TRBV11-2
D gene: -
J gene: TRBJ1-5
CDR3 protein: CASSSPGQPQHF

V gene: TRBV28
D gene: TRBD2
J gene: TRBJ2-3
CDR3 protein: CASSTAGRFADTQYF